This passage covers 3 T cell receptor beta chains from one sample sequenced in a study of CXCR3-negative and CXCR3-positive naive CD8 T cells. The study, taken as a whole, reports: TRB CDR3 hydrophobicity was greater in CXCR3-positive naive cells than in CXCR3-negative naive cells.

UMI-labeled TRB cDNA libraries were prepared by 5' RACE. TCRdb re-called the 5' RACE reads and catalogs CDR3 proteins one per entry, DNA excluded. The sample has over 100,000 distinct CDR3 sequences; the top ten hold approximately 0.4%. Which antigens these TCRs recognize remains unknown. The sample taken for sequencing was naive CXCR3+ CD8+ T cells from blood. As for subset: CD45RO-CCR7+CD27+CD95- naive CD8+ T cells expressing CXCR3 (TNR3+). The receptors stem from a human donor in good health. Some clones in this sample may be carry-over from other donors' samples.

The genes are TRBV20-1 and TRBJ1-5. This CDR3 spans 15 amino acids. From germline, CDR1 is DFQATT and CDR2 SNEGSKA (reference sequence). CDR3 loop: CSARLLRPGNQPQHF.

This chain connects TRBV20-1 to TRBJ2-5; TCRdb's D gene call, TRBD1, goes unchecked for lack of DNA. The germline gives CDR1 DFQATT, CDR2 SNEGSKA (reference sequence). The CDR3 sequence is 14 residues long. CDR3 sequence reads: CSASASQGFATQYF.

The chain joins TRBV20-1 to TRBJ1-1; without DNA, the TCRdb call of TRBD1 cannot be checked. In germline, CDR1 is DFQATT, CDR2 SNEGSKA (reference sequence). There are 14 residues in the CDR3. CDR3 amino acids: CSARITGGFTEAFF.